The source of this TCR beta chain is a study of blood T cell repertoires in COVID-19. Sequencing was performed with immunoSEQ multiplex PCR; in TCRdb, only in-frame clones are kept and a portion is missing. The repertoire holds hundreds of thousands of clones, with about 88% as singletons. Membership in each cohort depended on participant-reported clinical history. This clone was recorded once. Specimen: PBMCs or T cells enriched from blood (not recorded which). The receptor comes from a woman aged 25-40 years who had recovered from COVID-19.

CDR3 sequence (DNA): TGTGCCAGCAGCCCCCTCTTTAGCGGGAGGGCCCCTGAGCAGTTCTTC. It specifies CASSPLFSGRAPEQFF. The chain recombines TRBV11-3 with TRBJ2-1; TRBD2 agrees at 11 bases. Germline values: CDR1 SGHNT, CDR2 YENEEA. This CDR3 has 16 residues. V lost 5 bases to trimming and J lost 9 bases; unmatched junction nucleotides: 12.